These 24 T cell receptor beta chains were sequenced from one sample in a study of long-term antiretroviral therapy in people with HIV. The immunoSEQ assay was v3.0, run at survey level. The method was immunoSEQ multiplex PCR; TCRdb's version includes in-frame clones alone and lacks a portion of them. The data show more than 45,000 clones, about 88% seen once. Sequenced material: unsorted PBMCs, taken 0.8 years after starting antiretroviral therapy. The receptors come from a woman under 30 with HIV.

This rearrangement joins TRBV10-1 to TRBJ2-2; 9 bases agree with TRBD1. In germline, CDR1 is WNHNN, CDR2 SYGVQD (reference sequence). With V trimmed by 2 bases and J by 4 bases, 8 bases remained unmatched. CDR3 length: 17 amino acids. Written as DNA, the CDR3 is TGCGCCAGCAGTGAGACTCGGACAGGGGTCCTCACCGGGGAGCTGTTTTTT. It specifies CASSETRTGVLTGELFF.

V usage is TRBV6-4 and J usage is TRBJ1-2, with 9 bases lining up with TRBD1. The CDR3 extends over 15 amino acids. J lost 8 bases, V lost 4 bases, and 11 bases had no gene match. The germline CDR1 and CDR2 sequences are MRHNA and SNTAGT. The CDR3: CASSVDRGGARGYTF. CDR3 DNA: TGTGCCAGCAGTGTGGACAGGGGAGGTGCGAGAGGCTACACCTTC.

This clone was seen only once. This chain links TRBV10-1 with TRBJ2-3, with TRBD1 matching over 11 bases. Trimming at V came to 9 bases and at J to 4 bases, leaving 18 bases not matched to a gene. CDR3 length: 18 amino acids. CDR1 is WNHNN, CDR2 SYGVQD, per germline (reference sequence). The CDR3 sequence is CARSWTGGFINRADTQYF. CDR3 nucleotide sequence: TGCGCCAGAAGTTGGACAGGGGGCTTTATTAATAGAGCAGATACGCAGTATTTT.

The V and J genes are TRBV4-1 and TRBJ2-3, with 7 bases that match TRBD2. The CDR3 is 16 residues long. Per the germline V gene, CDR1 is MGHRA and CDR2 is YSYEKL. V was pared by 0 bases and J by 0 bases, with 3 bases of the junction left unmatched. CDR3 bases: TGCGCCAGCAGCCAAGATGGTAGCGGGAGCACAGATACGCAGTATTTT. Amino acids: CASSQDGSGSTDTQYF.

This chain links TRBV4-3 with TRBJ2-3; a weak D match, TRBD1 (6 bases). CDR3 length equals 17 residues. V lost 3 bases, J lost 1 base, and 17 bases lay in between. Germline V CDR1 and CDR2: LGHNA, YSLEER. DNA for the CDR3: TGCGCCAGCAGCCATGCCTTCCAGGGGAAGGGCACAGATACGCAGTATTTT. Amino acids: CASSHAFQGKGTDTQYF.

The V gene is TRBV29-1, the J gene TRBJ2-1; TRBD1 matches at 11 bases. Per germline, CDR1 SQVTM and CDR2 ANQGSEA. This CDR3 region has 15 residues. After removal of 3 bases from V and 8 bases from J, the junction contained 9 bases not matched to a gene. The CDR3 loop reads CSVEGADRGLYEQFF. The DNA for the CDR3 is TGCAGCGTTGAGGGAGCGGACAGGGGGCTCTATGAGCAGTTCTTC.

V usage is TRBV6-1 and J usage is TRBJ2-5; D possibly matches TRBD1 or TRBD2 (6 bases each). Between the trimmed V and J ends, which lost 5 bases and 5 bases, there was a span of 12 bases. The germline gives CDR1 MNHNS, CDR2 SASEGT. The CDR3 is 13 residues long. CDR3 DNA: TGTGCCAGCAGTACTAGCCAGGGGGAGACCCAGTACTTC. This translates into CASSTSQGETQYF.

The chain links TRBV7-9 to TRBJ2-7, with 7 bases aligning to TRBD2. V gave up 4 bases and J gave up 5 bases; unmatched junction bases: 2. This CDR3 comprises 12 residues. Germline lookup yields CDR1 SEHNR and CDR2 FQNEAQ (reference sequence). This CDR3 reads CASSWGGNEQYF. Written as DNA, the CDR3 is TGTGCCAGCAGCTGGGGGGGGAACGAGCAGTACTTC.

This chain uses TRBV4-1 with TRBJ2-7, with a tentative D call TRBD1 (5 bases). Germline CDR1 reads MGHRA; CDR2 reads YSYEKL. The CDR3 consists of 17 residues. V dropped 1 base and J dropped 3 bases, with 19 bases sitting between them. In DNA form, the CDR3 reads TGCGCCAGCAGCCAAGTAGGGGATAGACCGAACAACTACGAGCAGTACTTC. This translates into CASSQVGDRPNNYEQYF.

The rearrangement joins TRBV29-1 to TRBJ2-4; TRBD1 aligns across 7 bases. The J segment lost 0 bases and the V segment lost 6 bases, leaving 17 bases of the junction unmatched. The germline gives CDR1 SQVTM, CDR2 ANQGSEA. This CDR3 is 18 amino acids long. The CDR3 protein is CSVEGRVRDRRAKNIQYF. CDR3 DNA sequence: TGCAGCGTCGAGGGCCGAGTCCGGGACAGAAGAGCCAAAAACATTCAGTACTTC.

The chain employs TRBV28 and TRBJ1-2; no clear D gene. Germline V CDR1 and CDR2: MDHEN, SYDVKM. The CDR3 runs to 13 residues. V lost 2 bases, J lost 4 bases, and 8 bases lay in between. The CDR3 nucleotides are TGTGCCAGCAGTTTAATGGCCAGCTATGGCTACACCTTC. This translates into CASSLMASYGYTF.

The chain recombines TRBV5-1 with TRBJ2-7; 10 bases agree with TRBD2. The V segment lost 1 base and the J segment 5 bases; nucleotides outside the gene matches: 9. This CDR3 contains 16 residues. Germline V CDR1 and CDR2: SGHRS, YFSETQ. CDR3 amino acids: CASSLHTSGTLHEQYF. The CDR3 DNA is TGCGCCAGCAGCTTGCACACTAGCGGGACTCTCCACGAGCAGTACTTC.

The rearrangement uses TRBV7-2 and TRBJ2-5; 8 bases are a match to TRBD1. The CDR3 runs to 17 residues. Looked up from germline, CDR1 is SGHTA and CDR2 is FQGNSA. The trim removed 1 base at V and 2 bases at J, leaving 9 bases unmatched. This CDR3 reads CASSLVTGTGFQETQYF. CDR3 DNA sequence: TGTGCCAGCAGCTTAGTCACCGGGACAGGTTTTCAAGAGACCCAGTACTTC.

V usage is TRBV9 and J usage is TRBJ2-1, with D tentatively TRBD1 (5 bases). Germline-derived CDR1 and CDR2 are SGDLS and YYNGEE. Trimming shortened V by 3 bases and J by 0 bases, and 10 bases separated the two germline ends. This CDR3 is built from 15 residues. The chain's CDR3 is CASSGTSSSYNEQFF. The CDR3 DNA is TGTGCCAGCAGCGGGACATCTTCCTCCTACAATGAGCAGTTCTTC.

The chain joins TRBV4-1 to TRBJ2-3; D may be TRBD1 or TRBD2 (5 bases each). The germline CDR1 and CDR2 sequences are MGHRA and YSYEKL. There are 17 residues in the CDR3. V was shortened by 0 bases and J by 0 bases, with 13 bases between the two germline ends. The CDR3 DNA reads as TGCGCCAGCAGCCAAGATAGAGTGGGACCGAGCACAGATACGCAGTATTTT. This gives the protein CASSQDRVGPSTDTQYF.

V and J are TRBV12-5 and TRBJ1-1, with 8 bases matching TRBD1. J was trimmed by 11 bases and V by 0 bases; bases with no gene match: 5. The CDR3 has 13 amino acids. The germline V gene encodes CDR1 LGHNT and CDR2 FRNRAP. CDR3 loop: CASGLVLTGEAFF. The CDR3 nucleotides read TGTGCTAGTGGTTTGGTACTGACAGGGGAGGCTTTCTTT.

This clone was seen a single time. V is TRBV5-6 and J is TRBJ2-1; D unclear. Germline CDR1 is SGHDT and CDR2 is YYEEEE. There are 15 residues in the CDR3. V gave up 1 base and J gave up 8 bases, with 16 bases separating them. This CDR3 is CASSLQVGLVYEQFF. The CDR3 DNA follows: TGTGCCAGCAGCTTGCAAGTTGGCTTGGTCTATGAGCAGTTCTTC.

This chain joins TRBV2 and TRBJ2-7; 8 bases agree with TRBD1. Germline trimming cut 7 bases from V and 4 bases from J; bases unmatched to any gene: 12. This CDR3 spans 15 amino acids. CDR1 and CDR2 (germline): SNHLY, FYNNEI. The CDR3 bases are TGTGCCAGCACTAGACAGGGGACGGGACCTTACGAGCAGTACTTC. It codes for CASTRQGTGPYEQYF.

The chain couples TRBV5-1 to TRBJ2-1, with D perhaps TRBD1 (6 bases). Trimming took 3 bases from V and 2 from J, leaving 6 bases between them. From germline, CDR1 is SGHRS and CDR2 YFSETQ. The CDR3 has 13 residues. The CDR3 reads CASSWGPYNEQFF. DNA of the CDR3: TGCGCCAGCAGCTGGGGGCCCTACAATGAGCAGTTCTTC.

This chain uses TRBV29-1 with TRBJ1-6; D remains ambiguous. Looked up from germline, CDR1 is SQVTM and CDR2 is ANQGSEA. V was shortened by 7 bases and J by 7 bases, with 14 bases between the two germline ends. The CDR3 covers 13 residues. The CDR3 bases are TGCAGCGCTACGGTAGGAAGGAATTCACCCCTCCACTTT. This gives the protein CSATVGRNSPLHF.

The rearrangement uses TRBV7-3 and TRBJ2-1; D may be TRBD2 (5 bases). From germline, CDR1 is SGHTA and CDR2 FQGTGA. The ends were cut back, 0 bases at V and 4 bases at J, with 10 bases in the middle. This CDR3 region has 15 residues. CDR3 bases: TGTGCCAGCAGCTTAACTAGCGTCAGTTACAATGAGCAGTTCTTC. Translated: CASSLTSVSYNEQFF.

This rearrangement joins TRBV19 to TRBJ1-1, with 9 bases lining up with TRBD1. Per the germline V gene, CDR1 is LNHDA and CDR2 is SQIVND (reference sequence). The V gene end was trimmed by 5 bases and the J gene end by 5 bases; junction bases not matched to a gene: 12. The CDR3 runs to 16 residues. The CDR3 sequence is CASSPTQGAGWTEAFF. Written as DNA, the CDR3 is TGTGCCAGTAGTCCGACACAGGGGGCGGGGTGGACTGAAGCTTTCTTT.

The rearrangement links TRBV15 to TRBJ1-5; 7 positions match TRBD1. CDR1 LNHNV and CDR2 YYDKDF come from the germline V gene (reference sequence). The CDR3 runs to 16 residues. Unmatched junction bases numbered 6, after V lost 2 bases and J lost 2 bases. CDR3 in DNA: TGTGCCACCAGCAGAATCGACAGGGACGGCAATCAGCCCCAGCATTTT. As protein: CATSRIDRDGNQPQHF.

This rearrangement joins TRBV28 to TRBJ2-7; D not resolved. The CDR3 has 12 amino acids. CDR1 and CDR2 from the germline V gene are MDHEN and SYDVKM. V was shortened by 10 bases and J by 2 bases, with 12 bases between the two germline ends. CDR3 DNA: TGTGCCAACGGCCCCGATCCCTACGAGCAGTACTTC. This translates into CANGPDPYEQYF.